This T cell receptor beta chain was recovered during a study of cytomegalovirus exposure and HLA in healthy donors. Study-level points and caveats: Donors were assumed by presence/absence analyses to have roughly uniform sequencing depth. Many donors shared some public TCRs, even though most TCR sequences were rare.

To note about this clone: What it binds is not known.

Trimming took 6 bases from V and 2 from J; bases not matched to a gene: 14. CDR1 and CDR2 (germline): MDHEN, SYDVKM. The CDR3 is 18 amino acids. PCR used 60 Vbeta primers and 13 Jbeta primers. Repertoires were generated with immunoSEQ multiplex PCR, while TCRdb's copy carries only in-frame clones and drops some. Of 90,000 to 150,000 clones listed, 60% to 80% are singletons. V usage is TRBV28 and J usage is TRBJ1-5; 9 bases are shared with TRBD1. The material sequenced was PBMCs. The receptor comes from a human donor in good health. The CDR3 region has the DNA TGTGCCAGCAGCCCCCAGGCGGGACAGGGAGTTGGCAATCAGCCCCAGCATTTT. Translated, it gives CASSPQAGQGVGNQPQHF.